The 13 T cell receptor beta chains in this list originate from one sample, sequenced in a study of blood T cell repertoires in COVID-19. Using immunoSEQ multiplex PCR, the repertoire was profiled, and TCRdb retains in-frame clones only, with some absent. There are 350,000 to 450,000 clones in the sample; 80% to 90% occur only once, and 1.1% lies in the top ten. Sequencing input: PBMCs or T cells enriched from blood (not recorded which). The source of these receptors is a man between 25 and 39 years old who had recovered from COVID-19.

This sequence joins TRBV21-1 and TRBJ2-6; TRBD1, the table's D call, lacks a check against the DNA. TRBV21-1 corresponds to a pseudogene. The CDR3 has 18 amino acids. In nucleotides, the CDR3 is TGTGCCAGCAGCAAAGGGGGGGACAGCGGCCTTGGGGCCAACGTCCTGACTTTC. Translation gives CASSKGGDSGLGANVLTF.

The rearrangement links TRBV5-1 to TRBJ2-7; D is perhaps TRBD1 (6 bases). The CDR3 is made up of 14 amino acids. Germline V gene data show CDR1 as SGHRS and CDR2 as YFSETQ. The V and J ends lost 7 bases and 3 bases respectively, with 17 bases between them. The CDR3 reads CASGHGQYFYEQYF. The DNA for the CDR3 is TGCGCCAGCGGCCATGGACAGTATTTCTACGAGCAGTACTTC.

As concerns this clone: The same CDR3 is also encoded by other DNA sequences in this sample. V is TRBV19 and J is TRBJ2-1, with D possibly matching TRBD2 (6 bases). This CDR3 region has 15 residues. CDR1 and CDR2 from the germline V gene are LNHDA and SQIVND (reference sequence). Trimming left V 4 bases short and J 0 bases short, with 10 bases between. CDR3 nucleotides: TGTGCCAGTAGTAGAGCCGGGAGCTCCTACAATGAGCAGTTCTTC. Amino acids: CASSRAGSSYNEQFF.

The chain has TRBV18 and TRBJ2-7; D perhaps matches TRBD2 (5 bases). The CDR3 spans 18 residues. Trimming left V 1 base short and J 0 bases short, with 19 bases between. The V gene's germline CDR1 is KGHSH and CDR2 LQKENI. CDR3 region: CASSPRRTRSPTSYEQYF. As DNA, the CDR3 is TGTGCCAGCTCACCACGGCGGACTCGAAGTCCCACCTCCTACGAGCAGTACTTC.

The V gene is TRBV9, the J gene TRBJ2-1, with 10 bases fitting TRBD2. The V segment lost 4 bases and the J segment 4 bases; nucleotides outside the gene matches: 8. The CDR3 extends over 16 amino acids. Germline loops: CDR1 SGDLS, CDR2 YYNGEE. DNA of the CDR3: TGTGCCAGCAGCACCCAAGCGGGGGGGACTTACAATGAGCAGTTCTTC. Translating it yields CASSTQAGGTYNEQFF. Combining the CDR3 with reference TRBV9 and TRBJ2-1 gives the whole variable domain DSGVTQTPKHLITATGQRVTLRCSPRSGDLSVYWYQQSLDQGLQFLIQYYNGEERAKGNILERFSAQQFPDLHSELNLSSLELGDSALYFCASSTQAGGTYNEQFFGPGTRLTVL.

J is TRBJ2-7 and V is TRBV5-5; D gene unclear. The germline V and J ends were trimmed by 2 bases and 5 bases, with 8 bases remaining between them. The CDR3 loop spans 12 amino acids. Germline lookup yields CDR1 SGHKS and CDR2 YYEKEE (reference sequence). The CDR3, as DNA: TGTGCCAGCAGCTTCTTTGGCAACGAGCAGTACTTC. Protein product: CASSFFGNEQYF.

The gene calls are TRBV18 and TRBJ1-2; the D gene is possibly TRBD1 (6 bases). The germline V gene encodes CDR1 KGHSH and CDR2 LQKENI. This CDR3 region has 16 residues. The V end was cut by 5 bases, the J end by 4 bases, with 20 bases between. CDR3 residues: CASSSAPRTGSYGYTF. The CDR3 nucleotides are TGTGCCAGCTCATCTGCACCCCGAACAGGGAGCTATGGCTACACCTTC.

The chain employs TRBV10-3 and TRBJ2-2; tentatively, D is TRBD2 (6 bases). Trimming pared 2 bases from V and 5 bases from J, leaving 18 bases between. The CDR3 length is 17 residues. CDR1 and CDR2 from the germline V gene are ENHRY and SYGVKD. This CDR3 is CAISERPLGRSTGELFF. As DNA, the CDR3 is TGTGCCATCAGTGAGCGCCCCCTGGGGAGGAGTACCGGGGAGCTGTTTTTT.

V usage is TRBV19 and J usage is TRBJ2-1, with TRBD1 as a possible D gene (6 bases). V was pared by 3 bases and J by 5 bases, with 17 bases between. This CDR3 contains 16 residues. The germline V gene encodes CDR1 LNHDA and CDR2 SQIVND (reference sequence). The CDR3 spells CASSMSGGQTNNEQFF. For the CDR3, the DNA is TGTGCCAGTAGTATGAGTGGCGGACAGACGAACAATGAGCAGTTCTTC.

The table lists this clone with a few counts. This chain joins TRBV27 and TRBJ1-2; no clear D. Germline V CDR1 and CDR2: MNHEY, SMNVEV (reference sequence). Trimming stripped 3 bases from V and 0 bases from J, with 5 bases between. The CDR3 loop spans 13 amino acids. The CDR3, as DNA: TGTGCCAGCAGTTTGGCATCTAACTATGGCTACACCTTC. Its translation is CASSLASNYGYTF.

The chain has TRBV10-3 and TRBJ2-3; a weak D match, TRBD1 (6 bases). The V and J ends lost 6 bases and 2 bases respectively, with 12 bases between them. CDR1 and CDR2 (germline): ENHRY, SYGVKD. CDR3 length: 14 residues. The CDR3 protein is CAIRGAGNTDTQYF. The CDR3 nucleotides are TGTGCCATCAGGGGGGCGGGTAACACAGATACGCAGTATTTT.

This chain uses TRBV6-5 with TRBJ2-1; 10 bases are a match to TRBD2. Unmatched junction bases numbered 12, after V lost 7 bases and J lost 9 bases. Germline CDR1 MNHEY, CDR2 SVGAGI. This CDR3 has 15 amino acids. The CDR3 loop reads CASTITSGRALEQFF. For the CDR3, the DNA is TGTGCCAGCACTATAACGAGCGGGAGGGCCCTTGAGCAGTTCTTC.

V usage is TRBV18 and J usage is TRBJ2-2; D is possibly TRBD1 (6 bases). V was trimmed by 1 base and J by 5 bases, leaving 14 bases between them. The germline gives CDR1 KGHSH, CDR2 LQKENI. The CDR3 is made up of 16 amino acids. In nucleotides, the CDR3 is TGTGCCAGCTCACCACGGGACAAAAGGCGGACCGGGGAGCTGTTTTTT. Amino acid sequence: CASSPRDKRRTGELFF.